This TCR beta chain was captured in a study of blood T cell repertoires in COVID-19 (TCRdb year 2020). Context from the whole study: Samples covering the acute and convalescent phases of COVID-19 were provided by collaborators in the United States, Italy and Spain. The prospective study material was composed of cDNA or gDNA derived from T cells, B-cell-depleted T cells, or PBMCs. Deeply sampled blood TCRbeta repertoires from subjects exposed to, actively infected with, or recovered from COVID-19 were included in the dataset. The repertoires were released in a freely available public database intended as a resource for research on the immune response to SARS-CoV-2. Samples came from the ongoing ImmuneRACE study (first 160 participants) plus 1,254 subjects from 6 global collaborators. Sample metadata almost always included a de-identified subject ID, COVID-19 status, age in years and sex. Where available, HLA class I and class II types were obtained from metadata supplied by the sample provider rather than from assay-based typing.

Participants in the prospective study were aged about 18 to 95 years, lived in some 24 United States geographic areas, and enrolled through a virtual design. In the prospective study, cohorts were assigned on the basis of participant-reported clinical history obtained from a screening survey and a study questionnaire. Recovered participants in ImmuneRACE Cohort 3 were defined by two consecutive negative NP/OP PCR tests, clearance by a healthcare professional, or resolution of symptoms. In the prospective study, mobile phlebotomists collected whole blood, serum and a nasopharyngeal or oropharyngeal swab from each participant. Participants in the prospective study had the option to provide additional blood draws and questionnaires over a roughly two-month period. Before DNA extraction, blood samples from the prospective study were shipped at room temperature or frozen. The research as a whole found: The quantity of clinical and demographic metadata differed by source and by participant and was supplied without curation.

Including cysteine and phenylalanine, the CDR3 has 15 amino acids. The entry retains the CDR3 DNA only, 45 bases that are in frame from base 1. Trimming takes 1 base from V and 4 bases from J, and the germline ends sit 13 bases apart. Taken from the germline V gene (reference sequence), the CDR1 and CDR2 loops are LGHDT and YNNKEL. As regards this clone: Which antigen it targets is not known. No much larger clonotype is one base removed from it; base qualities were not supplied.

TCRbeta CDR3 regions were amplified from genomic DNA using the immunoSEQ Assay, a bias-controlled multiplex PCR. The study's own analysis went as follows. The number of nucleated cells in each sample was estimated from the amplification of reference gene primers within the assay. Sequence reads were collapsed and filtered to measure the absolute abundance of every unique TCRbeta CDR3 rearrangement. Productive Simpson clonality was computed per sample as the square root of Simpson's diversity index over productive rearrangements. TCRdb re-hosts the immuneACCESS table, in-frame sequences only. Its copies lack some clones; in the studies checked, an unresolved V gene accounts for under half of them, and the cause for the rest is not known. That table supplies the V and J calls and clone size; D and trimming were determined from the DNA. The sample data list around 330,000 clones, and 89% of these were observed just once. The top ten clones comprise 9.5% of the sample.

The sample taken for sequencing was PBMCs or T cells enriched from blood (not recorded which). The sequence is built from TRBV3-1 (or the pseudogene TRBV3-2) and TRBJ1-1; there is no confident call for the D gene. The source of this sequence is a woman aged 35 to 49 who had recovered from COVID-19. Read as DNA, the sequence is TGTGCCAGCAGCCAAGGGTTCGGGGATGGCACTGAAGCTTTCTTT. Translated, it reads CASSQGFGDGTEAFF.